These 26 T cell receptor beta chains were all obtained from the same sample, sequenced in a study of neurological immune-mediated disorders. TCRdb fed the 5' RACE reads into MiXCR, producing one record per CDR3 protein. The sample has 45,000 to 65,000 distinct CDR3 sequences; approximately 3.3% are singletons. The sample comprised PBMCs. The origin of the receptors is a man aged 40-49 years with multiple sclerosis.

In its sample, this clonotype was seen many times. This chain connects TRBV5-5 to TRBJ2-4; no firm D call. Per the germline V gene, CDR1 is SGHKS and CDR2 is YYEKEE (reference sequence). Trimming shortened V by 2 bases and J by 5 bases, and 8 bases separated the two germline ends. There are 13 residues in the CDR3. CDR3 in DNA: TGTGCCAGCAGCTTCGGGCTGCAAAACATTCAGTACTTC. Translating it yields CASSFGLQNIQYF.

The chain is built from TRBV5-5 and TRBJ2-2, with a weak D call TRBD2 (6 bases). The ends were cut back, 1 base at V and 6 bases at J, with 19 bases in the middle. The germline V gene has CDR1 SGHKS and CDR2 YYEKEE (reference sequence). This CDR3 is 17 amino acids long. The CDR3 reads CASSLYGGQGGAGELFF. As DNA, the CDR3 is TGTGCCAGCAGCTTGTACGGGGGTCAGGGCGGAGCCGGGGAGCTGTTTTTT. The variable domain in full, completed from reference TRBV5-5 and TRBJ2-2, reads DAGVTQSPTHLIKTRGQQVTLRCSPISGHKSVSWYQQVLGQGPQFIFQYYEKEERGRGNFPDRFSARQFPNYSSELNVNALLLGDSALYLCASSLYGGQGGAGELFFGEGSRLTVL.

The table lists this clonotype with many counts. The chain has TRBV5-1 and TRBJ2-1; D not resolved. The V gene's germline CDR1 is SGHRS and CDR2 YFSETQ. The CDR3 totals 13 residues. Trimming pared 6 bases from V and 4 bases from J, leaving 11 bases between. CDR3 in amino acids: CASKLSGYNEQFF. Written as DNA, the CDR3 is TGCGCCAGCAAACTTTCCGGTTACAATGAGCAGTTCTTC.

This clonotype was seen ten or more times. The genes are TRBV2 and TRBJ2-5, with D perhaps matching TRBD2 (6 bases). This CDR3 spans 13 amino acids. Germline assignment: CDR1 SNHLY and CDR2 FYNNEI. V gave up 5 bases and J gave up 3 bases, with 10 bases separating them. The CDR3 reads CASSTGTEETQYF. DNA for the CDR3: TGTGCCAGCAGTACCGGGACTGAAGAGACCCAGTACTTC.

The chain recombines TRBV7-9 with TRBJ2-3; maybe TRBD1 (5 bases). The CDR3 is 15 residues long. Trimming stripped 3 bases from V and 1 base from J, with 11 bases between. Germline assignment: CDR1 SEHNR and CDR2 FQNEAQ (reference sequence). The CDR3 here is CASSFWEGGTDTQYF. CDR3 bases: TGTGCCAGCAGCTTTTGGGAAGGGGGCACAGATACGCAGTATTTT.

This clonotype was counted at least ten times. This chain uses TRBV5-5 with TRBJ1-1; the D is unclear. V was shortened by 2 bases and J by 3 bases, with 8 bases between the two germline ends. This CDR3 has 13 residues. Germline V CDR1 and CDR2: SGHKS, YYEKEE (reference sequence). The CDR3: CASSFSSDTEAFF. The CDR3 DNA follows: TGTGCCAGCAGCTTCTCCAGTGACACTGAAGCTTTCTTT.

This clonotype showed up many times. This rearrangement joins TRBV20-1 to TRBJ2-5; 12 bases match TRBD2. Germline assignment: CDR1 DFQATT and CDR2 SNEGSKA (reference sequence). V dropped 5 bases and J dropped 1; count of bases not matched to a gene: 8. CDR3 length equals 16 residues. The CDR3 protein is CSAVRLAGDLQETQYF. The CDR3 DNA follows: TGCAGTGCTGTACGACTAGCGGGGGACCTCCAAGAGACCCAGTACTTC.

This clonotype was observed a handful of times. Since a much larger clone is just one base distant, this may be a read error. The V gene is TRBV29-1, the J gene TRBJ2-5, with D unresolved. CDR1 is SQVTM and CDR2 is ANQGSEA in the germline V gene. This CDR3 contains 11 residues. V was shortened by 5 bases and J by 4 bases, with 8 bases between the two germline ends. CDR3 protein: CSVKPGETQYF. CDR3 sequence (DNA): TGCAGCGTTAAGCCGGGAGAGACCCAGTACTTC.

The table lists this clonotype with many counts. The gene calls are TRBV12-3 or TRBV12-4 and TRBJ1-5; tentative D call: TRBD1 (5 bases). V was clipped by 6 bases and J by 4 bases, with 16 bases between them. This CDR3 spans 15 amino acids. Here the CDR3 DNA reads TGTGCCAGCAGCCCACTCGGGACGGTAAATCAGCCCCAGCATTTT. This encodes CASSPLGTVNQPQHF.

This clonotype was detected only a few times. At one boundary the junction diverges from the germline segment, which might be a read error. The rearrangement uses TRBV3-1 and TRBJ2-6, with D perhaps matching TRBD1 (5 bases). The CDR3 contains 15 residues. The germline V gene has CDR1 LGHDT and CDR2 YNNKEL (reference sequence). The CDR3 DNA is TGTGCCAGCAGCCAGCAGGACACTGGGGCCAAAGTCCTGACTTTC. It encodes CASSQQDTGAKVLTF.

This clonotype was counted a few times. This may arise from a read error, as a much more abundant clone is one base away. The rearrangement uses TRBV6-5 and TRBJ1-4; maybe TRBD1 (6 bases). This CDR3 contains 15 residues. Trimming took off 10 bases at V and 8 bases at J, with 23 bases between the two ends. Germline loops: CDR1 MNHEY, CDR2 SVGAGI. DNA of the CDR3: TGTGCCAACAGCTTCCTAGGGGGAGTAGGGGAAAAACTGTTTTTT. Protein: CANSFLGGVGEKLFF.

V is TRBV5-1 and J is TRBJ2-1; 8 positions match TRBD2. The CDR3 extends over 15 amino acids. In germline, CDR1 is SGHRS, CDR2 YFSETQ. V gave up 2 bases and J gave up 3 bases; unmatched junction bases: 4. The chain's CDR3 is CASSFVAGGYNEQFF. For the CDR3, the DNA is TGCGCCAGCAGCTTTGTGGCGGGGGGCTACAATGAGCAGTTCTTC. The whole variable domain, remainder taken from reference TRBV5-1 and TRBJ2-1, is KAGVTQTPRYLIKTRGQQVTLSCSPISGHRSVSWYQQTPGQGLQFLFEYFSETQRNKGNFPGRFSGRQFSNSRSEMNVSTLELGDSALYLCASSFVAGGYNEQFFGPGTRLTVL.

Ten or more counts support this clonotype. Written as DNA, the CDR3 is TGCGCCAGCAGAAGTGGGACCGATGTGAACACCGGGGAGCTGTTTTTT. This codes for CASRSGTDVNTGELFF. The chain combines TRBV5-1 with TRBJ2-2; possibly TRBD1 or TRBD2 for D (5 bases each). The germline gives CDR1 SGHRS, CDR2 YFSETQ. V lost 5 bases, J lost 1 base, and 15 bases lay in between. This CDR3 is 16 amino acids long.

This chain connects TRBV10-1 to TRBJ1-2; the D is unclear. This CDR3 has 14 residues. V was clipped by 0 bases and J by 3 bases, with 8 bases between them. CDR1 is WNHNN and CDR2 is SYGVQD in the germline V gene (reference sequence). In DNA, the CDR3 is TGCGCCAGCAGTGAGTCGGGAAGGGACTATGGCTACACCTTC. Its translation is CASSESGRDYGYTF.

This clonotype has just a few counts. The chain uses TRBV12-3 or TRBV12-4 and TRBJ2-3; possibly TRBD1 for D (6 bases). This CDR3 region has 12 residues. Trimming shortened V by 7 bases and J by 14 bases, and 19 bases separated the two germline ends. The CDR3 region has the DNA TGTGCCAGCACCTTGGGGGACAAGGGTCCGTATTTT. It yields the protein CASTLGDKGPYF.

The chain joins TRBV5-1 to TRBJ2-7, with TRBD1 matching 9 bases. The CDR3 runs to 12 residues. V lost 7 bases, J lost 2 bases, and 1 base stayed unmatched. CDR1 and CDR2 from the germline V gene are SGHRS and YFSETQ. The CDR3 region is CASGTGTYEQYF. The CDR3 DNA reads as TGCGCCAGCGGGACAGGGACCTACGAGCAGTACTTC. The entire variable domain, with the rest obtained from reference TRBV5-1 and TRBJ2-7, is as follows: KAGVTQTPRYLIKTRGQQVTLSCSPISGHRSVSWYQQTPGQGLQFLFEYFSETQRNKGNFPGRFSGRQFSNSRSEMNVSTLELGDSALYLCASGTGTYEQYFGPGTRLTVT.

This clonotype was seen many times. The chain couples TRBV6-1 to TRBJ2-7; 9 bases agree with TRBD1. Germline values: CDR1 MNHNS, CDR2 SASEGT. V gave up 2 bases and J gave up 6 bases; unmatched junction bases: 5. This CDR3 spans 14 amino acids. The CDR3 loop is CASSEHGDRAEQYF. CDR3 DNA: TGTGCCAGCAGTGAACATGGGGACAGGGCCGAGCAGTACTTC.

A few counts support this clonotype. The chain uses TRBV6-5 and TRBJ2-3; D not certain. V was clipped by 0 bases and J by 2 bases, with 12 bases between them. Per germline, CDR1 MNHEY and CDR2 SVGAGI. This CDR3 contains 16 residues. Here the CDR3 DNA reads TGTGCCAGCAGTTACTCCCTAGTCAGAAACACAGATACGCAGTATTTT. It codes for CASSYSLVRNTDTQYF.

This clonotype was observed at least ten times. The J gene is TRBJ2-6, the V gene TRBV5-1; D remains ambiguous. Trimming removed 3 bases from V and 0 bases from J, with 4 bases in between. The germline CDR1 and CDR2 sequences are SGHRS and YFSETQ. This CDR3 has 14 amino acids. This chain's CDR3 is CASSSDSGANVLTF. Here the CDR3 DNA reads TGCGCCAGCAGCTCGGACTCTGGGGCCAACGTCCTGACTTTC.

This clonotype was seen many times. The J gene is TRBJ2-7, the V gene TRBV7-9, with 9 bases lining up with TRBD1. The V and J ends lost 5 bases and 1 base, in that order; junction bases with no gene match: 6. Germline V gene sequence: CDR1 SEHNR, CDR2 FQNEAQ (reference sequence). The length of the CDR3 is 15 residues. The CDR3 region is CASSRGTGLSYEQYF. The CDR3 nucleotides are TGTGCCAGCAGCCGCGGGACAGGGCTTTCCTACGAGCAGTACTTC.

This clonotype was observed many times. The V gene is TRBV7-9, the J gene TRBJ2-5; D is uncertain. The CDR3 has 13 residues. Trimming shortened V by 5 bases and J by 2 bases, and 9 bases separated the two germline ends. The germline V gene encodes CDR1 SEHNR and CDR2 FQNEAQ (reference sequence). The CDR3 sequence: CASSIRTQETQYF. CDR3 coding DNA: TGTGCCAGCAGCATACGGACGCAAGAGACCCAGTACTTC.

This clonotype was observed many times. This chain joins TRBV5-1 and TRBJ1-4, with D possibly being TRBD1 (6 bases). Trimming cost V 3 bases and J 8 bases, with 14 bases left between them. Germline values: CDR1 SGHRS, CDR2 YFSETQ. This CDR3 is 14 amino acids long. The CDR3 loop reads CASSSPGVAEKLFF. DNA of the CDR3: TGCGCCAGCAGCTCTCCAGGGGTAGCGGAAAAACTGTTTTTT. The complete variable domain, with remaining parts taken from reference TRBV5-1 and TRBJ1-4, reads KAGVTQTPRYLIKTRGQQVTLSCSPISGHRSVSWYQQTPGQGLQFLFEYFSETQRNKGNFPGRFSGRQFSNSRSEMNVSTLELGDSALYLCASSSPGVAEKLFFGSGTQLSVL.

This clonotype has a count of ten or more. The CDR3 nucleotides are TGCGCCAGCAGCCTCGTACCCGGGATAGGTGAGCCCCAGCATTTT. Translation gives CASSLVPGIGEPQHF. This sequence joins TRBV5-1 and TRBJ1-5; D remains ambiguous. There are 15 residues in the CDR3. With 4 bases removed from V and 8 bases from J, the gap between germline ends came to 19 bases. Germline assignment: CDR1 SGHRS and CDR2 YFSETQ.

This clonotype was recorded at least ten times. This chain's CDR3 is CASSTTGGTGVEKLFF. CDR3 nucleotide sequence: TGTGCCAGCAGTACCACTGGAGGGACAGGGGTTGAAAAACTGTTTTTT. V usage is TRBV12-3 or TRBV12-4 and J usage is TRBJ1-4; 10 nucleotides line up with TRBD1. Trimming at V came to 5 bases and at J to 7 bases, leaving 10 bases not matched to a gene. The CDR3 consists of 16 residues.

This clonotype was counted ten times or more. CDR3: CASSPAGMNTGELFF. CDR3 DNA: TGTGCCAGCAGCCCTGCTGGGATGAACACCGGGGAGCTGTTTTTT. V gene TRBV9 combines with J gene TRBJ2-2; D unresolved. Trimming pared 4 bases from V and 1 base from J, leaving 11 bases between. This CDR3 is 15 amino acids long. Germline loops: CDR1 SGDLS, CDR2 YYNGEE.

This clonotype came up many times. The rearrangement joins TRBV3-1 to TRBJ2-2; D is perhaps TRBD1 or TRBD2 (5 bases each). Deletions cut 4 bases from V and 0 bases from J, with 9 bases between. Per the germline V gene, CDR1 is LGHDT and CDR2 is YNNKEL (reference sequence). The CDR3 runs to 15 residues. For the CDR3, the DNA is TGTGCCAGCAGCCCTTGGGGGACGAACACCGGGGAGCTGTTTTTT. This translates into CASSPWGTNTGELFF.